These T cell receptor beta chains were read from a single sample in a study of cytomegalovirus exposure and HLA in healthy donors. The repertoire was sequenced with immunoSEQ multiplex PCR; TCRdb's copy has only in-frame clones and lacks some. The table records roughly 200,000 clones, 70% to 80% of them present only once. The material sequenced was PBMCs. These receptor sequences come from a man aged 30 to 39 in good health and CMV-seronegative. Each CDR3 is given with its conserved first and last residue. The D gene is left open where the match is weak.

j_call v_call d_call cdr3_aa
TRBJ2-1 TRBV27 NA CASSLPRDNEQFF
TRBJ2-7 TRBV6-1 NA CASSETVSYEQYF
TRBJ2-7 TRBV4-1 TRBD1 CASSRPPGQGAGEQYF
TRBJ2-5 TRBV7-9 TRBD1 CASSLVDRARETQYF
TRBJ2-1 TRBV11-2 TRBD2 CASRRLAGGPEQFF
TRBJ2-7 TRBV5-5 TRBD2 CASSLGVAGGIYEQYF
TRBJ1-2 TRBV10-3 TRBD1 CAISGGQGGYTF
TRBJ2-7 TRBV11-2 NA CASSPYGIEQYF
TRBJ2-2 TRBV5-4 NA CASSLGRPSAGELFF
TRBJ2-7 TRBV6-1 NA CASSVYLQGYEQYF
TRBJ2-1 TRBV29-1 NA CSGRTDFNEQFF
TRBJ2-1 TRBV5-1 TRBD2 CASSNPAGTNPNEQFF
TRBJ1-1 TRBV10-3 NA CAISDSAGMNTEAFF
TRBJ1-2 TRBV19 NA CASSIGQGGYGYTF
TRBJ2-7 TRBV11-2 TRBD1 CASSLAGTASSYEQYF
TRBJ2-3 TRBV7-3 TRBD2 CASSLGLAGGTDTQYF
TRBJ2-3 TRBV29-1 NA CSVDRLDTQYF
TRBJ2-1 TRBV27 TRBD2 CASSWTSLNEQFF
TRBJ2-1 TRBV2 TRBD2 CASSPGGSYNEQFF
TRBJ2-1 TRBV10-1 NA CASSAAGYNEQFF
TRBJ2-1 TRBV9 TRBD2 CASSVVGGRGDEQFF
TRBJ1-5 TRBV5-6 NA CASSAGGGRNQPQHF
TRBJ2-3 TRBV19 TRBD1 CASSIMGQGADTQYF
NA TRBV4-1 TRBD2 CASSQGAGGRSYEQYF
TRBJ2-1 TRBV9 NA CASSFSLSSYNEQFF
TRBJ1-2 TRBV5-1 NA CASSFGQNLLNYGYTF
TRBJ1-2 TRBV28 TRBD1 CASSRQGPYGYTF
TRBJ1-5 TRBV19 TRBD1 CASSARQGIGPQPQHF
TRBJ2-5 TRBV28 TRBD2 CASSTLRTSGRRDETQYF
TRBJ2-7 TRBV4-1 TRBD1 CASSQSPQGAPYEQYF
TRBJ1-1 TRBV4-1 NA CASSQARLMNTEAFF
TRBJ2-7 TRBV9 TRBD1 CASSVGGTVTYEQYF
TRBJ2-2 TRBV10-1 TRBD2 CASSESRLAGGSRTGELFF
TRBJ2-7 TRBV7-9 TRBD1 CASSVRGYSYEQYF
TRBJ2-7 TRBV14 NA CASSQMIWDKSYEQYF
TRBJ2-1 TRBV28 NA CASSAPIRGGNEQFF
TRBJ1-2 TRBV15 NA CATSRMPGNSYGYTF
TRBJ1-2 TRBV18 NA CASSPDRDYGYTF
TRBJ1-4 TRBV11-2 TRBD1 CASSLSGRGVDEKLFF
TRBJ2-7 TRBV14 TRBD2 CASSQLTSGVYEQYF
TRBJ2-7 TRBV5-1 TRBD2 CASSLSSATSVYEQYF
TRBJ1-4 TRBV4-1 NA CASSRLGDRYAATNEKLFF
TRBJ1-5 TRBV15 NA CATSRAGDQPQHF
TRBJ2-3 TRBV13 TRBD2 CASLRLAGEADTQYF
TRBJ1-5 TRBV2 NA CASSARGSSNQPQHF
TRBJ1-2 TRBV10-2 NA CASSVRNYGYTF
TRBJ1-2 TRBV7-9 TRBD1 CASSSKLTGSYGYTF
TRBJ1-3 TRBV28 TRBD1 CASSFVGQGFGNTIYF
TRBJ2-7 TRBV7-9 NA CASSPSSSSYEQYF
TRBJ2-1 TRBV11-3 NA CASSRGTTLYNEQFF
TRBJ2-7 TRBV7-9 NA CASSLDPRGEQYF